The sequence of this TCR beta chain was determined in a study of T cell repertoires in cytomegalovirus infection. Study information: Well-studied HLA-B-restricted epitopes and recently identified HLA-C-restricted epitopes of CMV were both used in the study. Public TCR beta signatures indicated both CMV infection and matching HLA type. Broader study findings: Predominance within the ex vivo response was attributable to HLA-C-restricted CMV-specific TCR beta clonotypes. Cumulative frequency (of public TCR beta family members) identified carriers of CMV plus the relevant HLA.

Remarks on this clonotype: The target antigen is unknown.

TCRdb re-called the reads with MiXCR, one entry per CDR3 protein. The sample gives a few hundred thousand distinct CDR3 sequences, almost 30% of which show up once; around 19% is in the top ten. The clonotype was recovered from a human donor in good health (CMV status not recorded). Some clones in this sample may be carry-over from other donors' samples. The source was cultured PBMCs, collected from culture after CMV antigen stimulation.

The CDR3 nucleotides read TGCAGTGCCGTTGTTGGGCTCTACGAGCAGTACTTC. Its protein product is CSAVVGLYEQYF. This chain links TRBV20-1 with TRBJ2-7; D remains ambiguous. The germline CDR1 and CDR2 sequences are DFQATT and SNEGSKA (reference sequence). The germline V and J ends were trimmed by 6 bases and 3 bases, with 12 bases remaining between them. CDR3 length: 12 residues.